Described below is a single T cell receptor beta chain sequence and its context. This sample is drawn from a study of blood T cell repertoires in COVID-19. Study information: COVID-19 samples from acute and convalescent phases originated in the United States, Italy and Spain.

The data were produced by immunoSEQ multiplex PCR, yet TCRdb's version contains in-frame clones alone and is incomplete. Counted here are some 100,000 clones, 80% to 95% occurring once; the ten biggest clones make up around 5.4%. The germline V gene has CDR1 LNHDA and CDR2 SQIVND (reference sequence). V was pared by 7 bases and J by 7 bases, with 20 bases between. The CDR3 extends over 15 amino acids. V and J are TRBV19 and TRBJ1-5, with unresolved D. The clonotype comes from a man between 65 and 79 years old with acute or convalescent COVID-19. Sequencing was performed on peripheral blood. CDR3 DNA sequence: TGTGCCAGTACCACCAAACCTACCCGAGCCCAGCCCCAGCATTTT. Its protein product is CASTTKPTRAQPQHF.